These 20 T cell receptor beta chains originate from one sample sequenced in a study of response to subunit inactivated influenza vaccine. TCRdb passed the RT-PCR reads through MiXCR, listing each CDR3 protein once. The data show approximately 530,000 distinct CDR3 sequences, less than 10% seen once. The sequencing used PBMCs from blood, collected approximately 25 months after vaccination. These receptors were taken from a man between 50 and 75 years old who received an inactivated influenza vaccine.

The table lists this clonotype with a few counts. The chain joins TRBV20-1 to TRBJ2-7; no definite D call. Germline loops: CDR1 DFQATT, CDR2 SNEGSKA (reference sequence). V lost 6 bases and J 3 bases, leaving 9 bases between the germline ends. The CDR3 contains 11 residues. The DNA for the CDR3 is TGCAGTGCAGGGAACAACTACGAGCAGTACTTC. Translating it yields CSAGNNYEQYF.

This clonotype was found many times. The chain recombines TRBV9 with TRBJ1-1, with 8 positions matching TRBD1. V was clipped by 4 bases and J by 7 bases; unmatched bases: 3. Per germline, CDR1 SGDLS and CDR2 YYNGEE. The CDR3 length is 12 residues. CDR3 coding DNA: TGTGCCAGCAGCTTTGGGACAGGTGAAGCTTTCTTT. Residues: CASSFGTGEAFF.

This clonotype was counted a few times. The chain combines TRBV11-2 with TRBJ2-5; possibly TRBD2 for D (6 bases). Germline CDR1 reads SGHAT; CDR2 reads FQNNGV. The CDR3 consists of 13 residues. V was cut by 5 bases and J by 3 bases, with 10 bases left in between. Here the CDR3 DNA reads TGTGCCAGCAGCGTCGGACTAAAAGAGACCCAGTACTTC. It is translated as CASSVGLKETQYF.

This chain connects TRBV12-3 or TRBV12-4 to TRBJ1-3, with TRBD1 identical over 7 bases. With 8 bases clipped from V and 4 bases from J, the junction kept 8 bases outside the gene matches. The CDR3 length is 14 residues. Here the CDR3 DNA reads TGTGCCAGCGGGACAGTCCTATGGGGAAACACCATATATTTT. It is translated as CASGTVLWGNTIYF.

In this sample, this clonotype turned up a few times. The chain combines TRBV28 with TRBJ2-7; 14 bases map to TRBD2. The CDR3 has 16 residues. Trimming at V came to 6 bases and at J to 4 bases, leaving 8 bases not matched to a gene. Germline values: CDR1 MDHEN, CDR2 SYDVKM. The CDR3: CASRNLGTSGSYEQYF. Written as DNA, the CDR3 is TGTGCCAGCAGAAACCTAGGGACTAGCGGGAGTTACGAGCAGTACTTC.

This clonotype turned up a few times. The chain uses TRBV4-2 and TRBJ2-5, with D perhaps TRBD2 (7 bases). The CDR3 runs to 14 residues. The germline V gene encodes CDR1 LGHNA and CDR2 YNFKEQ. V was clipped by 2 bases and J by 2 bases, with 9 bases between them. This chain's CDR3 is CASSQKGGQETQYF. DNA of the CDR3: TGTGCCAGCAGCCAAAAGGGGGGGCAAGAGACCCAGTACTTC.

The gene calls are TRBV25-1 and TRBJ2-1; TRBD2 matches at 10 bases. Germline assignment: CDR1 MGHDK and CDR2 SYGVNS. The junction had 9 bases not matched to a gene; V was cut back by 3 bases and J by 7 bases. The CDR3 has 16 amino acids. CDR3 sequence (DNA): TGTGCCAGCAGTGAGGTTTCTAGCGGGGGAGAAAATGAGCAGTTCTTC. Translation: CASSEVSSGGENEQFF.

The rearrangement uses TRBV12-3 or TRBV12-4 and TRBJ2-5; 7 bases agree with TRBD2. This CDR3 is 13 amino acids long. The ends lost 5 bases at V and 8 bases at J; junction bases unmatched: 8. The CDR3, as DNA: TGTGCCAGCAGTCAAGCGGGATCTGGAACCCAGTACTTC. This sequence encodes CASSQAGSGTQYF.

This clonotype was seen ten or more times. This rearrangement joins TRBV20-1 to TRBJ1-6, with D possibly being TRBD1 (6 bases). V lost 5 bases, J lost 3 bases, and 11 bases lay in between. This CDR3 contains 14 residues. The germline CDR1 and CDR2 sequences are DFQATT and SNEGSKA (reference sequence). Here the CDR3 DNA reads TGCAGTGCTTTTACAGGGAGCTATAATTCACCCCTCCACTTT. This translates into CSAFTGSYNSPLHF.

Worth noting for this clonotype: At one end, the junction sequence differs from germline, possibly due to a read error. The chain is built from TRBV6-5 and TRBJ2-1, with 14 bases that match TRBD2. Germline V lookup: CDR1 MNHEY, CDR2 SVGAGI. This CDR3 spans 19 amino acids. CDR3 amino acids: CSSSYTGLAGARSYNEQFF. The CDR3 coding sequence is TGTTCCAGCAGTTACACGGGACTAGCGGGAGCGCGATCCTACAATGAGCAGTTCTTC.

This clonotype was picked up many times. The chain recombines TRBV20-1 with TRBJ2-5; 13 nucleotides line up with TRBD2. With 7 bases clipped from V and 5 bases from J, the junction kept 10 bases outside the gene matches. Per the germline V gene, CDR1 is DFQATT and CDR2 is SNEGSKA (reference sequence). The CDR3 has 15 amino acids. As DNA, the CDR3 is TGCAGTGGCAGGGGACTAGCGGGAAGAAAGGAGACCCAGTACTTC. This gives the protein CSGRGLAGRKETQYF.

This clonotype was found a few times. The CDR3 spells CASQASGSGETQYF. CDR3 bases: TGTGCCAGCCAGGCTAGCGGGAGTGGAGAGACCCAGTACTTC. This sequence joins TRBV19 and TRBJ2-5; TRBD2 matches at 10 bases. Germline values: CDR1 LNHDA, CDR2 SQIVND (reference sequence). The V segment lost 9 bases and the J segment 4 bases; nucleotides outside the gene matches: 8. CDR3 size: 14 residues.

This clonotype was observed a handful of times. The CDR3 sequence: CASSLSVALDEQFF. The CDR3 bases are TGTGCCAGCAGCTTATCGGTAGCACTCGATGAGCAGTTCTTC. The rearrangement joins TRBV7-2 to TRBJ2-1, with D unresolved. V lost 2 bases to trimming and J lost 8 bases, with 13 bases between them. The CDR3 has 14 amino acids. Germline CDR1 SGHTA, CDR2 FQGNSA.

This clonotype was found many times. The gene calls are TRBV6-2 or TRBV6-3 and TRBJ1-1, with D possibly TRBD1 on 5 matching bases. The V gene's germline CDR1 is MNHEY and CDR2 SVGEGT. This CDR3 has 13 amino acids. V lost 10 bases and J 4 bases, leaving 16 bases between the germline ends. The CDR3 DNA reads as TGTGCCATCCTCCTAGCGGGGGGCACTGAAGCTTTCTTT. Residues: CAILLAGGTEAFF.

This clonotype showed up many times. V usage is TRBV12-3 or TRBV12-4 and J usage is TRBJ2-5, with D perhaps TRBD1 (5 bases). V dropped 3 bases and J dropped 1 base, with 6 bases sitting between them. The CDR3 length is 13 residues. The CDR3 region has the DNA TGTGCCAGCAGTTTCCAGGGCCAAGAGACCCAGTACTTC. This translates into CASSFQGQETQYF.

This clonotype came up many times. The rearrangement joins TRBV7-8 to TRBJ2-5; 9 bases map to TRBD1. The CDR3 loop spans 16 amino acids. Germline trimming cut 5 bases from V and 5 bases from J; bases unmatched to any gene: 12. Germline loops: CDR1 SGHVS, CDR2 FQNEAQ. CDR3 protein: CASSGLTGGSLETQYF. Here the CDR3 DNA reads TGTGCCAGCAGCGGCCTAACAGGGGGCAGTTTGGAGACCCAGTACTTC.

The J gene is TRBJ2-5, the V gene TRBV29-1; 8 nucleotides agree with TRBD2. The V and J ends lost 6 bases and 4 bases, in that order; junction bases with no gene match: 7. Germline V gives CDR1 SQVTM, CDR2 ANQGSEA. There are 13 residues in the CDR3. CDR3 region: CSVRAGGRETQYF. The CDR3 DNA sequence: TGCAGCGTGAGGGCGGGAGGAAGAGAGACCCAGTACTTC. The full variable domain, rest sourced from reference TRBV29-1 and TRBJ2-5, is SAVISQKPSRDICQRGTSLTIQCQVDSQVTMMFWYRQQPGQSLTLIATANQGSEATYESGFVIDKFPISRPNLTFSTLTVSNMSPEDSSIYLCSVRAGGRETQYFGPGTRLLVL.

CDR3 residues: CAWSKGDRGSTDTQYF. The CDR3 nucleotides are TGTGCCTGGAGTAAAGGAGACAGGGGGAGCACAGATACGCAGTATTTT. The V and J genes are TRBV30 and TRBJ2-3; 9 nucleotides line up with TRBD1. From germline, CDR1 is GTSNPN and CDR2 SVGIG (reference sequence). J lost 0 bases, V lost 2 bases, and 6 bases had no gene match. The CDR3 is made up of 16 amino acids.

This sequence joins TRBV12-3 or TRBV12-4 and TRBJ1-5, with D tentatively TRBD1 (6 bases). This CDR3 is built from 15 residues. The germline V and J ends were trimmed by 10 bases and 7 bases, with 23 bases remaining between them. CDR3 protein: CATLRGQGVGQPQHF. For the CDR3, the DNA is TGTGCCACCCTCCGGGGGCAGGGTGTAGGACAGCCCCAGCATTTT.

J is TRBJ2-1 and V is TRBV2, with TRBD2 matching 11 bases. After removal of 6 bases from V and 10 bases from J, the junction contained 11 bases not matched to a gene. CDR1 and CDR2 from the germline V gene are SNHLY and FYNNEI. The CDR3 has 15 amino acids. CDR3 region: CASRVLAGVRGEQFF. CDR3 nucleotide sequence: TGTGCCAGCAGAGTACTAGCGGGAGTTAGGGGCGAGCAGTTCTTC.